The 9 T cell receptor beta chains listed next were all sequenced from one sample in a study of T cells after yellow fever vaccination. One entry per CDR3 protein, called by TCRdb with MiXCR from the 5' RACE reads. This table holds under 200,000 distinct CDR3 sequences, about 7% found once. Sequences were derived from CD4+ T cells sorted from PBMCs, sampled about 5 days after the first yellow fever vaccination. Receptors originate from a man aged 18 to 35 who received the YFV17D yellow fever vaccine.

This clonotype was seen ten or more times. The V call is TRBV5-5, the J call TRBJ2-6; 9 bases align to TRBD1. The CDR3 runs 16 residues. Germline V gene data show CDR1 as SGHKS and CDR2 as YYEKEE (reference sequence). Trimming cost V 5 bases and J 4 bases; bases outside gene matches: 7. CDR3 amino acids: CASRKQGAQGANVLTF. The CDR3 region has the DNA TGTGCCAGCAGGAAACAGGGGGCGCAAGGGGCCAACGTCCTGACTTTC.

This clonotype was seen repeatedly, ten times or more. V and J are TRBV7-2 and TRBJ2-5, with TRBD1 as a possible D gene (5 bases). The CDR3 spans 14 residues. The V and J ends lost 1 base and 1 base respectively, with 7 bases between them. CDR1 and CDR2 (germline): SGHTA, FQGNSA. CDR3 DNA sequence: TGTGCCAGCAGCTTAGGACAGTTCCAAGAGACCCAGTACTTC. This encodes CASSLGQFQETQYF.

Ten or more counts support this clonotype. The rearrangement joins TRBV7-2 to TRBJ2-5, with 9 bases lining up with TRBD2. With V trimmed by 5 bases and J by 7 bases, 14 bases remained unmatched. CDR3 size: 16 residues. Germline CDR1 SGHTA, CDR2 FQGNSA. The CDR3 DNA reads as TGTGCCAGCAGCACCCGTTCTAGCGGGGCTCCGGGGACCCAGTACTTC. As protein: CASSTRSSGAPGTQYF.

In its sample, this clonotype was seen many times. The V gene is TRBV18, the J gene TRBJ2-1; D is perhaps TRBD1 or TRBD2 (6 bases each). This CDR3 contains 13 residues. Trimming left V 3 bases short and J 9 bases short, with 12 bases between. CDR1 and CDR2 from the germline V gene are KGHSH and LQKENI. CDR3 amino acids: CASSPSQGGEQFF. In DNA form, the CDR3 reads TGTGCCAGCTCACCCTCACAGGGAGGTGAGCAGTTCTTC.

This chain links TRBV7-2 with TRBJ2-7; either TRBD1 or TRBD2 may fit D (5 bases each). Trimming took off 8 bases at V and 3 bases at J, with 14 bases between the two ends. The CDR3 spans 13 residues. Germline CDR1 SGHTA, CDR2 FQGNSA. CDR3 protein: CASRPPGGYEQYF. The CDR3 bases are TGTGCCAGCCGACCCCCTGGGGGCTACGAGCAGTACTTC.

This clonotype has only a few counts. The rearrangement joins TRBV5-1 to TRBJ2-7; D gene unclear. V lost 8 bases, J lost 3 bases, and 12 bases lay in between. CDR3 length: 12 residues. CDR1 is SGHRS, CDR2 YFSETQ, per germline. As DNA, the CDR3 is TGCGCCAGTGGGATGGGATACTACGAGCAGTACTTC. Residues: CASGMGYYEQYF.

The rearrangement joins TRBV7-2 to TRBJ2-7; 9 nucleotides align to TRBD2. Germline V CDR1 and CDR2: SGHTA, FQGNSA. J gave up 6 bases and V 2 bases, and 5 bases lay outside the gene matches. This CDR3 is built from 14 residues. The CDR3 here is CASSLKAGGFEQYV. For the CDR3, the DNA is TGTGCCAGCAGCTTAAAAGCGGGGGGCTTCGAGCAGTACGTC.

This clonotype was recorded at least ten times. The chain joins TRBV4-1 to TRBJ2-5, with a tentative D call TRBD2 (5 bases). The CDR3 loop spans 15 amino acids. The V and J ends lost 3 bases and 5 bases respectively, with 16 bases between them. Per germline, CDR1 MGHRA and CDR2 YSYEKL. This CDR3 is CASSHTMTTQETQYF. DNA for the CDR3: TGCGCCAGCAGCCACACCATGACTACGCAGGAGACCCAGTACTTC.

CDR3 protein: CASIINRDRGQEVV. CDR3 DNA: TGTGCCAGCATCATTAACCGGGACAGGGGGCAGGAGGTGGTC. V usage is TRBV28 and J usage is TRBJ2-7; TRBD1 agrees at 12 bases. The CDR3 consists of 14 residues. Per the germline V gene, CDR1 is MDHEN and CDR2 is SYDVKM.